This TCR beta chain stems from a study of T-cell memory formation after mild COVID-19. CDR1 LGHNA and CDR2 YNFKEQ come from the germline V gene. The length of the CDR3 is 15 residues. The V and J ends lost 1 base and 2 bases respectively, with 12 bases between them. TCRdb re-derived calls from the 5' RACE reads in MiXCR, one entry per CDR3 protein. In the table there are roughly 500,000 distinct CDR3 sequences, around 21% of which are singletons. This sequence joins TRBV4-2 and TRBJ2-7; D possibly corresponds to TRBD2 (6 bases). Sequencing input: PBMCs or a T cell subset sorted from them (not recorded which). This TCR was recovered from an adult woman who had mild COVID-19 (a few samples of this study predate the infection). Cell type and time point are not known. Written as DNA, the CDR3 is TGTGCCAGCAGCCAAGCTTCAACTAGCCCCTACGAGCAGTACTTC. It encodes CASSQASTSPYEQYF.